This T cell receptor beta chain was sequenced for a study of radiotherapy plus CTLA-4 blockade in lung cancer. Study-wide results and caveats: An expansion of tumor-derived TCR clones occurred in blood after radiotherapy plus ipilimumab. How blood T cell clones changed early, along with interferon-beta, reportedly forecast response best.

Some clones are missing from TCRdb's copy, which holds only in-frame ones; the method was immunoSEQ multiplex PCR. This sample carries fewer than 45,000 clones, 75% to 90% of them seen once, and the ten largest clones take 5.8%. Patients with chemo-refractory metastatic non-small-cell lung cancer received focal radiation plus CTLA-4 blockade with ipilimumab. This CDR3 contains 15 residues. Germline assignment: CDR1 SGHTA and CDR2 FQGTGA. V lost 4 bases to trimming and J lost 1 base; unmatched junction nucleotides: 6. Comment on this clone: Antigen specificity is unknown.

J is TRBJ2-5 and V is TRBV7-3, with 7 positions matching TRBD2. The sequenced sample was peripheral blood, obtained from a patient treated with radiotherapy plus ipilimumab. This TCR was recovered from a human donor with non-small cell lung cancer who had stable disease on radiotherapy plus ipilimumab. As DNA, the CDR3 is TGTGCCAGCAGCTCCACCGGGAGGCCCCAAGAGACCCAGTACTTC. It yields the protein CASSSTGRPQETQYF.